A single sample is the source of the 30 T cell receptor beta chains below, sequenced in a study of blood T cell repertoires in COVID-19. Profiled with immunoSEQ multiplex PCR; TCRdb holds only in-frame clones, not every one. The data show about 58,000 clones, with 85% to 90% seen just once and more than 10% held by the top ten. Sequencing was carried out using peripheral blood. These receptors were collected from a man in his fifties or sixties with active COVID-19.

The V call is TRBV24-1, the J call TRBJ1-2, with D uncertain. This CDR3 spans 12 amino acids. The germline CDR1 and CDR2 sequences are KGHDR and SFDVKD. V was pared by 4 bases and J by 5 bases, with 7 bases between. CDR3 bases: TGTGCCACCAGTGACGGGTCGTATGGCTACACCTTC. Its protein is CATSDGSYGYTF.

V gene TRBV29-1 combines with J gene TRBJ1-1; no clear D gene. Trimming stripped 8 bases from V and 7 bases from J, with 14 bases between. The CDR3 consists of 11 residues. The V gene's germline CDR1 is SQVTM and CDR2 ANQGSEA. The CDR3 coding sequence is TGCAGCTGTCGCTCGCGGGGTGAAGCTTTCTTT. The encoded protein is CSCRSRGEAFF.

The chain is built from TRBV28 and TRBJ2-5; 9 bases match TRBD2. Germline CDR1 and CDR2: MDHEN and SYDVKM. This CDR3 has 16 amino acids. V was clipped by 6 bases and J by 3 bases; unmatched bases: 11. The CDR3 nucleotides are TGTGCCAGCAGGGCCCGACTAGCGGACCTAAAAGAGACCCAGTACTTC. This codes for CASRARLADLKETQYF.

This chain links TRBV10-2 with TRBJ1-4, with a weak D call TRBD1 (5 bases). This CDR3 is built from 15 residues. V was cut by 7 bases and J by 8 bases, with 20 bases left in between. Germline lookup yields CDR1 WSHSY and CDR2 SAAADI. In DNA form, the CDR3 reads TGCGCCAGCAATATCCTCAGGGCCGCGGGGGAAAAACTGTTTTTT. This translates into CASNILRAAGEKLFF.

This clone was found once. The chain joins TRBV5-1 to TRBJ1-2, with D possibly being TRBD1 (6 bases). CDR1 and CDR2 from the germline V gene are SGHRS and YFSETQ. The CDR3 is 14 residues long. The V and J ends lost 0 bases and 7 bases respectively, with 13 bases between them. This CDR3 is CASSLEGIGGGYTF. Written as DNA, the CDR3 is TGCGCCAGCAGCTTGGAAGGTATAGGGGGTGGCTACACCTTC. The variable domain in full, completed from reference TRBV5-1 and TRBJ1-2, reads KAGVTQTPRYLIKTRGQQVTLSCSPISGHRSVSWYQQTPGQGLQFLFEYFSETQRNKGNFPGRFSGRQFSNSRSEMNVSTLELGDSALYLCASSLEGIGGGYTFGSGTRLTVV.

The gene calls are TRBV24-1 and TRBJ2-3, with 9 bases identical to TRBD2. After removal of 5 bases from V and 5 bases from J, the junction contained 10 bases not matched to a gene. The CDR3 is 16 amino acids. The germline V gene has CDR1 KGHDR and CDR2 SFDVKD. The CDR3 nucleotides are TGTGCCACCAGTGGTATTAGCGGGAGCGGAGGAGATACGCAGTATTTT. It specifies CATSGISGSGGDTQYF.

This chain joins TRBV10-3 and TRBJ1-1; D ambiguous. This CDR3 region has 13 residues. CDR1 and CDR2 (germline): ENHRY, SYGVKD. V dropped 10 bases and J dropped 4 bases, with 16 bases sitting between them. CDR3 sequence: CATKTGEGTEAFF. The CDR3 bases are TGTGCCACAAAAACCGGAGAAGGCACTGAAGCTTTCTTT.

This chain joins TRBV6-1 and TRBJ2-1; 10 nucleotides line up with TRBD2. Looked up from germline, CDR1 is MNHNS and CDR2 is SASEGT. The CDR3 contains 16 residues. J was trimmed by 4 bases and V by 0 bases; bases with no gene match: 3. The CDR3 coding sequence is TGTGCCAGCAGTGAAGCGAGTAGCGGGGGGTACAATGAGCAGTTCTTC. Amino acid sequence: CASSEASSGGYNEQFF.

The chain employs TRBV3-1 (or the pseudogene TRBV3-2) and TRBJ2-1, with D hard to call. The CDR3 runs 12 residues. Germline CDR1 reads LGHDT; CDR2 reads YNNKEL (reference sequence). Trimming cost V 4 bases and J 9 bases, with 10 bases left between them. This CDR3 reads CASSPRNIEQFF. CDR3 DNA: TGTGCCAGCAGCCCTCGTAATATTGAGCAGTTCTTC.

This clone was recorded a few times. CDR3 bases: TGTGCCAGCAGTGAAGTGCCCGGGGGCGAGCAGTACTTC. This encodes CASSEVPGGEQYF. This chain connects TRBV6-1 to TRBJ2-7, with D perhaps matching TRBD2 (6 bases). The germline V gene has CDR1 MNHNS and CDR2 SASEGT. Trimming pared 1 base from V and 6 bases from J, leaving 10 bases between. The CDR3 sequence is 13 residues long.

This clone was found a few times. The chain uses TRBV6-6 and TRBJ1-1, with a weak D call TRBD1 (6 bases). The CDR3 covers 15 residues. V lost 0 bases to trimming and J lost 2 bases, with 10 bases between them. CDR1 and CDR2 from the germline V gene are MNHNY and SVGAGI (reference sequence). CDR3 bases: TGTGCCAGCAGTTACTCGCGGGGGCCAAACACTGAAGCTTTCTTT. The encoded protein is CASSYSRGPNTEAFF.

The chain employs TRBV6-5 and TRBJ2-1, with 7 nucleotides matching TRBD1. The CDR3 loop spans 13 amino acids. J was trimmed by 4 bases and V by 5 bases; bases with no gene match: 2. Germline V gene lookup returns CDR1 MNHEY and CDR2 SVGAGI. The DNA for the CDR3 is TGTGCCAGCAGTCAGGGGGAATACAATGAGCAGTTCTTC. It codes for CASSQGEYNEQFF.

The count of this clone is one. CDR3 DNA sequence: TGTGCCAGTAGTATCAGGGGCTTTGATCAGCCCCAGCATTTT. Its translation is CASSIRGFDQPQHF. The rearrangement joins TRBV19 to TRBJ1-5; a possible D gene is TRBD1 (6 bases). CDR3 size: 14 residues. Trimming shortened V by 3 bases and J by 5 bases, and 11 bases separated the two germline ends. CDR1 LNHDA and CDR2 SQIVND come from the germline V gene (reference sequence).

The V gene is TRBV11-3, the J gene TRBJ2-1, with unresolved D. V was clipped by 3 bases and J by 0 bases, with 9 bases between them. The CDR3 loop spans 15 amino acids. The germline V gene encodes CDR1 SGHNT and CDR2 YENEEA. CDR3 DNA: TGTGCCAGCAGCTTGGGCAGTAGCTCCTACAATGAGCAGTTCTTC. Translated: CASSLGSSSYNEQFF.

As concerns this clone: A junction boundary mismatches the germline segment, possibly from a read error. The V call is TRBV28, the J call TRBJ2-5, with TRBD2 matching 7 bases. The CDR3 is 12 residues long. The germline CDR1 and CDR2 sequences are MDHEN and SYDVKM. CDR3: CASSLQGGTRDF. The CDR3 bases are TGTGCCAGCAGTTTGCAGGGAGGGACGCGAGACTTC.

The chain couples TRBV9 to TRBJ2-2; 10 positions match TRBD2. This CDR3 is 14 amino acids long. Germline lookup yields CDR1 SGDLS and CDR2 YYNGEE. V trimming: 2 bases; J trimming: 9 bases; junction bases outside the gene matches: 4. The CDR3 here is CASSVELAGRELFF. DNA for the CDR3: TGTGCCAGCAGCGTGGAACTAGCGGGGCGGGAGCTGTTTTTT. Filled out from reference TRBV9 and TRBJ2-2, the complete variable domain reads DSGVTQTPKHLITATGQRVTLRCSPRSGDLSVYWYQQSLDQGLQFLIQYYNGEERAKGNILERFSAQQFPDLHSELNLSSLELGDSALYFCASSVELAGRELFFGEGSRLTVL.

This clone has more than one count but fewer than ten. This chain joins TRBV7-2 and TRBJ2-7; 10 bases match TRBD2. This CDR3 is 18 amino acids long. The V gene's germline CDR1 is SGHTA and CDR2 FQGNSA. V lost 1 base and J lost 4; bases outside the gene matches: 13. CDR3 loop: CASSLGIAGGLSLYEQYF. In DNA, the CDR3 is TGTGCCAGCAGCTTAGGAATAGCGGGAGGACTAAGTTTATACGAGCAGTACTTC.

The V call is TRBV6-4, the J call TRBJ2-1, with D perhaps TRBD2 (6 bases). This CDR3 has 12 amino acids. Germline lookup yields CDR1 MRHNA and CDR2 SNTAGT. Trimming left V 4 bases short and J 10 bases short, with 11 bases between. The CDR3 DNA sequence: TGTGCCAGCAGTGCGGACTATGGAGAGCAGTTCTTC. Translated, it gives CASSADYGEQFF.

This clone occurred a few times. The gene calls are TRBV7-9 and TRBJ1-2, with TRBD1 as a possible D gene (6 bases). CDR3 length equals 13 residues. V lost 5 bases, J lost 5 bases, and 12 bases lay in between. The V gene's germline CDR1 is SEHNR and CDR2 FQNEAQ (reference sequence). The CDR3 region is CASSPGQPYGYTF. The CDR3 region has the DNA TGTGCCAGCAGCCCAGGACAGCCATATGGCTACACCTTC.

The V gene is TRBV25-1, the J gene TRBJ2-1; 10 bases fit TRBD2. With 2 bases clipped from V and 0 bases from J, the junction kept 4 bases outside the gene matches. CDR1 MGHDK and CDR2 SYGVNS come from the germline V gene. The CDR3 runs to 17 residues. The CDR3 coding sequence is TGTGCCAGCAGTGAAAAGGCTAGCGGGAGCTCCTACAATGAGCAGTTCTTC. The encoded protein is CASSEKASGSSYNEQFF.

This clone came up once. The chain combines TRBV6-2 or TRBV6-3 with TRBJ1-5, with a tentative D call TRBD1 (5 bases). The V and J ends lost 2 bases and 0 bases respectively, with 11 bases between them. CDR1 MNHEY and CDR2 SVGEGT come from the germline V gene. The CDR3 totals 16 residues. The CDR3 protein is CASSYGGGNSNQPQHF. In DNA, the CDR3 is TGTGCCAGCAGTTACGGGGGGGGGAATAGCAATCAGCCCCAGCATTTT.

This clone turned up a few times. This chain uses TRBV6-1 with TRBJ1-4; D is undetermined. Germline CDR1 MNHNS, CDR2 SASEGT. The V gene lost 0 bases and the J gene lost 2 bases, with 10 bases spanning the gap. There are 16 residues in the CDR3. The CDR3 DNA follows: TGTGCCAGCAGTGAAGCATCGCCAGTCACTAATGAAAAACTGTTTTTT. Protein: CASSEASPVTNEKLFF.

CDR3 nucleotide sequence: TGTGCCAGTAGCATCCTGAGACAGGTTTCCAATCAGCCCCAGCATTTT. This sequence encodes CASSILRQVSNQPQHF. The rearrangement joins TRBV19 to TRBJ1-5, with D tentatively TRBD1 (6 bases). The CDR3 runs 16 residues. Germline values: CDR1 LNHDA, CDR2 SQIVND (reference sequence). Trimming removed 6 bases at V and 3 bases at J, with 18 bases between.

This chain joins TRBV6-4 and TRBJ2-3, with 10 bases matching TRBD2. CDR1 and CDR2 (germline): MRHNA, SNTAGT. This CDR3 spans 16 amino acids. Trimming took 2 bases from V and 4 from J; bases not matched to a gene: 6. CDR3 protein: CASSDGAGGGADTQYF. In DNA form, the CDR3 reads TGTGCCAGCAGTGACGGAGCGGGAGGGGGGGCAGATACGCAGTATTTT.

This rearrangement joins TRBV28 to TRBJ2-6, with TRBD1 matching over 9 bases. Germline V gene lookup returns CDR1 MDHEN and CDR2 SYDVKM. The CDR3 consists of 15 residues. J lost 2 bases, V lost 9 bases, and 5 bases had no gene match. In DNA form, the CDR3 reads TGTGCCAGACAGGGGGCGTCCCCTGGGGCCAACGTCCTGACTTTC. Translated: CARQGASPGANVLTF.

The chain carries TRBV11-2 and TRBJ2-3; 10 nucleotides match TRBD1. This CDR3 is 15 amino acids long. V trimming: 5 bases; J trimming: 2 bases; junction bases outside the gene matches: 4. Germline lookup yields CDR1 SGHAT and CDR2 FQNNGV. CDR3 DNA: TGTGCCAGCAGCATGGGACAGGGGTTCACAGATACGCAGTATTTT. This translates into CASSMGQGFTDTQYF.

The chain carries TRBV29-1 and TRBJ1-2; 10 bases are shared with TRBD1. The V and J ends lost 1 base and 0 bases, in that order; junction bases with no gene match: 2. Per the germline V gene, CDR1 is SQVTM and CDR2 is ANQGSEA. This CDR3 has 15 amino acids. The CDR3 region has the DNA TGCAGCGTTGAAGGACAGGGGGCACCTAACTATGGCTACACCTTC. This gives the protein CSVEGQGAPNYGYTF.

This clone showed up just once. V is TRBV7-8 and J is TRBJ1-2, with 7 bases lining up with TRBD1. CDR3 length equals 13 residues. V dropped 4 bases and J dropped 5; count of bases not matched to a gene: 4. Germline CDR1 and CDR2: SGHVS and FQNEAQ. DNA for the CDR3: TGTGCCAGCAGCTCAGGGGGTGGATATGGCTACACCTTC. Its protein product is CASSSGGGYGYTF.

This chain uses TRBV6-5 with TRBJ1-5, with TRBD1 identical over 7 bases. Trimming cost V 8 bases and J 2 bases; bases outside gene matches: 6. The CDR3 spans 14 residues. Germline V gene sequence: CDR1 MNHEY, CDR2 SVGAGI. CDR3 loop: CASGNRGGNQPQHF. In nucleotides, the CDR3 is TGTGCCAGCGGTAACAGGGGCGGCAATCAGCCCCAGCATTTT.

The J gene is TRBJ2-5, the V gene TRBV19, with 8 bases identical to TRBD2. Germline V gene lookup returns CDR1 LNHDA and CDR2 SQIVND (reference sequence). Losses at the gene ends were 6 bases for V and 4 bases for J; bases not matched to a gene: 13. The CDR3 sequence is 16 residues long. CDR3 sequence reads: CASRKRVAGNIETQYF. CDR3 sequence (DNA): TGTGCCAGTAGGAAACGGGTAGCGGGAAATATAGAGACCCAGTACTTC.